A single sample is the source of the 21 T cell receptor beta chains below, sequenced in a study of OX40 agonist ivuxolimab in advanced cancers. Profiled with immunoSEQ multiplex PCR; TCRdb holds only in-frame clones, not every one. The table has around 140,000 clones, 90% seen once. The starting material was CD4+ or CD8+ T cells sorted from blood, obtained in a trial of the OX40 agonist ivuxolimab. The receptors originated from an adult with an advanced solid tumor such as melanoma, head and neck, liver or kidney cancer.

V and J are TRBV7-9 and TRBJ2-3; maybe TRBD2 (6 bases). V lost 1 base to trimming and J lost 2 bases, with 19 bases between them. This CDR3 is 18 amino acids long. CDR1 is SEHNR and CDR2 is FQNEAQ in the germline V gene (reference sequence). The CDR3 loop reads CASSLVPRGRHYTDTQYF. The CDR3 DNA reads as TGTGCCAGCAGCTTAGTCCCTCGGGGGAGACACTACACAGATACGCAGTATTTT.

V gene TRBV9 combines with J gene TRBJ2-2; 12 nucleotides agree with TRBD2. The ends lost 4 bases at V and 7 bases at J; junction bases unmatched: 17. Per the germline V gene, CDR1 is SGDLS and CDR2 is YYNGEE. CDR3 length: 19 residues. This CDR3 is CASSPRLAGDPFDGGELFF. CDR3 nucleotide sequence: TGTGCCAGCAGCCCTCGACTAGCGGGAGATCCCTTTGATGGCGGGGAGCTGTTTTTT.

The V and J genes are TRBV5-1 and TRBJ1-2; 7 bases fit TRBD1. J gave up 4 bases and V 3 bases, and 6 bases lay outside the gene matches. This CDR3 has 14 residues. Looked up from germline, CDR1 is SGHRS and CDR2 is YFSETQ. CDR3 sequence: CASSYTGVAYGYTF. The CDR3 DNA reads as TGCGCCAGCAGCTACACAGGGGTGGCCTATGGCTACACCTTC.

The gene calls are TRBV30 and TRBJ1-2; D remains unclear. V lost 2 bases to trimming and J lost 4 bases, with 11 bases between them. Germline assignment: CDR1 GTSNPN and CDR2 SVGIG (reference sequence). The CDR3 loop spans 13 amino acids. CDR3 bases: TGTGCCTGGAGTCGCAATACCCTCTATGGCTACACCTTC. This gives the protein CAWSRNTLYGYTF. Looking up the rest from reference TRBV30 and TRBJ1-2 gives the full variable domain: SQTIHQWPATLVQPVGSPLSLECTVEGTSNPNLYWYRQAAGRGLQLLFYSVGIGQISSEVPQNLSASRPQDRQFILSSKKLLLSDSGFYLCAWSRNTLYGYTFGSGTRLTVV.

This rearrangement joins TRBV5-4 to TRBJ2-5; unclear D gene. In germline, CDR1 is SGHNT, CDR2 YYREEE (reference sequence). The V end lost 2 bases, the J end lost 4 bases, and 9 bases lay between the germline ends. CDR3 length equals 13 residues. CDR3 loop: CASSFPQAETQYF. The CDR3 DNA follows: TGTGCCAGCAGCTTTCCTCAGGCAGAGACCCAGTACTTC.

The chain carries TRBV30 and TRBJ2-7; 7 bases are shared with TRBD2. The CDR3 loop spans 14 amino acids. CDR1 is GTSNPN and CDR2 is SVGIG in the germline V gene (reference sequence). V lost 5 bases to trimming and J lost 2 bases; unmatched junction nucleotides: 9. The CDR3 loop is CAWETSERAYEQYF. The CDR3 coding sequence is TGTGCCTGGGAAACTAGCGAGAGGGCCTACGAGCAGTACTTC.

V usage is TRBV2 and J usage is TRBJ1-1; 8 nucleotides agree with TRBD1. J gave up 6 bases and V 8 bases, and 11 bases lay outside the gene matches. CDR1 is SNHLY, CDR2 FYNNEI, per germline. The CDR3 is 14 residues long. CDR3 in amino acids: CASAIDRGSPEAFF. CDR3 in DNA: TGTGCCAGCGCAATAGACAGGGGATCGCCTGAAGCTTTCTTT. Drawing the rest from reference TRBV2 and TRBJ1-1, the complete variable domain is EPEVTQTPSHQVTQMGQEVILRCVPISNHLYFYWYRQILGQKVEFLVSFYNNEISEKSEIFDDQFSVERPDGSNFTLKIRSTKLEDSAMYFCASAIDRGSPEAFFGQGTRLTVV.

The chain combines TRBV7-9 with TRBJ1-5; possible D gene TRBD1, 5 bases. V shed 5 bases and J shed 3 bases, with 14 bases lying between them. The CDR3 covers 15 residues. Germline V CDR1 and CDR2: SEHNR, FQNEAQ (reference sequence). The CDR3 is CASSLGPGFNQPQHF. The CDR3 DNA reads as TGTGCCAGCAGCCTGGGTCCAGGGTTCAATCAGCCCCAGCATTTT.

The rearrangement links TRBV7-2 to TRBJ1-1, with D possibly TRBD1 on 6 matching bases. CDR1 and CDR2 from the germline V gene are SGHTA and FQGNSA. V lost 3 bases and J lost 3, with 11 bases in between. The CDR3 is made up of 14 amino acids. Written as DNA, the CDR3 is TGTGCCAGCAGCTTGCGGGGGGCGGACACTGAAGCTTTCTTT. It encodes CASSLRGADTEAFF.

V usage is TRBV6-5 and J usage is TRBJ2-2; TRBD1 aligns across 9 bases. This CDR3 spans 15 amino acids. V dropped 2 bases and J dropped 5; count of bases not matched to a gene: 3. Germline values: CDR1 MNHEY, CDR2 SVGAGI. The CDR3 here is CASSYPGTGTGELFF. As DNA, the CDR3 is TGTGCCAGCAGTTACCCTGGGACAGGGACCGGGGAGCTGTTTTTT.

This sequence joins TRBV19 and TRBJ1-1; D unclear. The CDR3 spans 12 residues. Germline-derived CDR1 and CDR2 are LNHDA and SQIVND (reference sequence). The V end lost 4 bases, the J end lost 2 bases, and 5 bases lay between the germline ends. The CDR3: CASSTLNTEAFF. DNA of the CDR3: TGTGCCAGTAGTACCCTAAACACTGAAGCTTTCTTT.

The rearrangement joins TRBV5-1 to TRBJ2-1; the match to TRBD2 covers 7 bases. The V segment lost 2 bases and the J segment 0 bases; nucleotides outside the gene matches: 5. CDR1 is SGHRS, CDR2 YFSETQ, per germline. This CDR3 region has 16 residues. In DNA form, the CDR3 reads TGCGCCAGCAGCTTAGTGGGGAGGGCCTCCTACAATGAGCAGTTCTTC. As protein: CASSLVGRASYNEQFF.

DNA for the CDR3: TGCGCCAGCAGCCAAGATGGGCGGGAGGGAGAGACCCAGTACTTC. Encoded protein: CASSQDGREGETQYF. The chain links TRBV4-1 to TRBJ2-5; 9 bases are shared with TRBD2. The ends lost 0 bases at V and 4 bases at J; junction bases unmatched: 3. The V gene's germline CDR1 is MGHRA and CDR2 YSYEKL. The CDR3 length is 15 residues.

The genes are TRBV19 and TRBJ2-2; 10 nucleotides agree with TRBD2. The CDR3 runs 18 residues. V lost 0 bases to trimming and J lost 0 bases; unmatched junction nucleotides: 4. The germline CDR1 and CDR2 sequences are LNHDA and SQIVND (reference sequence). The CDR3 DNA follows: TGTGCCAGTAGTATAGAACCTAGCGGGAGAACGAACACCGGGGAGCTGTTTTTT. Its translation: CASSIEPSGRTNTGELFF. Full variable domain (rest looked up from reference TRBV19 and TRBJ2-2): DGGITQSPKYLFRKEGQNVTLSCEQNLNHDAMYWYRQDPGQGLRLIYYSQIVNDFQKGDIAEGYSVSREKKESFPLTVTSAQKNPTAFYLCASSIEPSGRTNTGELFFGEGSRLTVL.

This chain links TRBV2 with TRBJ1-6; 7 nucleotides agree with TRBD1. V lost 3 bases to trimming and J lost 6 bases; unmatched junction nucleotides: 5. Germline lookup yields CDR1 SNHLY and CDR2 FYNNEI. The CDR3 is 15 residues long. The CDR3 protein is CASSEGGGPNSPLHF. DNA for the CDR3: TGTGCCAGCAGTGAGGGAGGGGGCCCTAATTCACCCCTCCACTTT. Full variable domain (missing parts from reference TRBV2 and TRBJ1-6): EPEVTQTPSHQVTQMGQEVILRCVPISNHLYFYWYRQILGQKVEFLVSFYNNEISEKSEIFDDQFSVERPDGSNFTLKIRSTKLEDSAMYFCASSEGGGPNSPLHFGNGTRLTVT.

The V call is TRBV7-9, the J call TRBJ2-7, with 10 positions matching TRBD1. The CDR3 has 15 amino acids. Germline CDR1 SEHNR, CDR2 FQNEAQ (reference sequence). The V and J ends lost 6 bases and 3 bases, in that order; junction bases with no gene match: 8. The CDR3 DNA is TGTGCCAGCAGTGAATACCGGGACAGGGGCTACGAGCAGTACTTC. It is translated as CASSEYRDRGYEQYF.

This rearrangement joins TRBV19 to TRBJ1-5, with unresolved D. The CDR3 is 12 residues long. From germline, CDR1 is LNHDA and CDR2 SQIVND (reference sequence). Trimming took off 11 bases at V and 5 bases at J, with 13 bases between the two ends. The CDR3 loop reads CAGQPRHQPQHF. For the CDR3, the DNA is TGTGCCGGCCAGCCTCGGCATCAGCCCCAGCATTTT.

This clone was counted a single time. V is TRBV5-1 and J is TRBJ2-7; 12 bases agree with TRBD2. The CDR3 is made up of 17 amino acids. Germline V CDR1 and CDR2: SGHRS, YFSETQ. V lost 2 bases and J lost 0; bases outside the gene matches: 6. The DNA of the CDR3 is TGCGCCAGCAGCTTCACTAGCGGGAGGCCCAGCTCCTACGAGCAGTACTTC. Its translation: CASSFTSGRPSSYEQYF.

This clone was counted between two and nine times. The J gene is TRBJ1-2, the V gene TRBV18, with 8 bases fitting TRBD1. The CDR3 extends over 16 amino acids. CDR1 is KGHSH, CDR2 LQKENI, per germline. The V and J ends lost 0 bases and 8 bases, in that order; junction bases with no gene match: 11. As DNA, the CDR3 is TGTGCCAGCTCACCACCATCCCCCCAGGGGGCACGGGGCTACACCTTC. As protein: CASSPPSPQGARGYTF.

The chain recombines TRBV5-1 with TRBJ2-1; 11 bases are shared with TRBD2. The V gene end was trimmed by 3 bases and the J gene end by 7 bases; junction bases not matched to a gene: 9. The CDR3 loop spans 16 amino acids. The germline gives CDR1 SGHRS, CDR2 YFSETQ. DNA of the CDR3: TGCGCCAGCAGCTGGAACCTAGCGGGAGGAGGAAATGAGCAGTTCTTC. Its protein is CASSWNLAGGGNEQFF.

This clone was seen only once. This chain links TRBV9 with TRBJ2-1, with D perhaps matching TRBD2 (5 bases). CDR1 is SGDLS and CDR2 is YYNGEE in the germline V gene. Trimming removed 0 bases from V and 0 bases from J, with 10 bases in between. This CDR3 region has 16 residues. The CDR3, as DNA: TGTGCCAGCAGCGTAGGTGCGGGCTACTCCTACAATGAGCAGTTCTTC. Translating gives CASSVGAGYSYNEQFF.